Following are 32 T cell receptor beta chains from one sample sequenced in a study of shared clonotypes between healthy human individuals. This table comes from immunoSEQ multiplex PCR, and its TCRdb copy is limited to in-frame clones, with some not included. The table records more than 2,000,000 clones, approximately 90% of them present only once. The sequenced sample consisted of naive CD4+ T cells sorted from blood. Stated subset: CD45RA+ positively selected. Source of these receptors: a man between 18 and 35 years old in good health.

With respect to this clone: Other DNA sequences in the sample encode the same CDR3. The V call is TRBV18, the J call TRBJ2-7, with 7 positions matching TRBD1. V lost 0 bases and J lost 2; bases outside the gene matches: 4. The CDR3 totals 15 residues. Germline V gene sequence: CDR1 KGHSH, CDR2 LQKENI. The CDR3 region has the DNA TGTGCCAGCTCACCACCGGCAGGGGGTCCCTACGAGCAGTACTTC. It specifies CASSPPAGGPYEQYF.

CDR3 protein: CASSLGGGYQETQYF. The CDR3 DNA sequence: TGCGCCAGCAGCCTTGGAGGGGGGTACCAAGAGACCCAGTACTTC. This rearrangement joins TRBV5-1 to TRBJ2-5; D possibly uses TRBD1 or TRBD2 (6 bases each). Germline V lookup: CDR1 SGHRS, CDR2 YFSETQ. The CDR3 spans 15 residues. V lost 4 bases and J 0 bases, leaving 13 bases between the germline ends.

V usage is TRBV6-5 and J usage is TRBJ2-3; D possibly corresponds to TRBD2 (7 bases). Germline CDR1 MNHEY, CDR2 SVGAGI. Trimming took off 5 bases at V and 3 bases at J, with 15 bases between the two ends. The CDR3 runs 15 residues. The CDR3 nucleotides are TGTGCCAGCAGTACCCGGGGGGCGGGGACAGATACGCAGTATTTT. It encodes CASSTRGAGTDTQYF.

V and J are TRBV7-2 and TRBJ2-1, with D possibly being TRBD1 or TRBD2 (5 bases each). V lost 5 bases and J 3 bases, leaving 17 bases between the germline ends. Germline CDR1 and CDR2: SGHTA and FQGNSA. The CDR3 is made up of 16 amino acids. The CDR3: CASSPERGLYYNEQFF. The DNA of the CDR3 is TGTGCCAGCAGCCCCGAACGGGGCCTCTACTACAATGAGCAGTTCTTC.

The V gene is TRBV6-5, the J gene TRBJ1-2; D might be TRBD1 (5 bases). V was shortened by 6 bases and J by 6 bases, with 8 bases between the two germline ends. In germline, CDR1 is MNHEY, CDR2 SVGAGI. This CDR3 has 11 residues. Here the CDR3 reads CASRDTDGYTF. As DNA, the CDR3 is TGTGCCAGCAGGGACACTGATGGCTACACCTTC.

The CDR3 sequence is CASRLTGAYEQYF. The CDR3 region has the DNA TGCGCCAGCAGGTTGACGGGGGCCTACGAGCAGTACTTC. The chain uses TRBV5-1 and TRBJ2-5; a possible D gene is TRBD2 (6 bases). The J call could be wrong; TRBJ2-7 is a better fit for the DNA end. From germline, CDR1 is SGHRS and CDR2 YFSETQ. The CDR3 is made up of 13 amino acids.

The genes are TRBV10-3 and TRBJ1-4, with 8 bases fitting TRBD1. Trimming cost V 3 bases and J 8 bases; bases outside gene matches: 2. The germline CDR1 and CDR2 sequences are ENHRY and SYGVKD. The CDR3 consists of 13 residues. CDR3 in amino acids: CAISDGTGEKLFF. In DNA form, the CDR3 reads TGTGCCATCAGTGACGGGACAGGCGAAAAACTGTTTTTT.

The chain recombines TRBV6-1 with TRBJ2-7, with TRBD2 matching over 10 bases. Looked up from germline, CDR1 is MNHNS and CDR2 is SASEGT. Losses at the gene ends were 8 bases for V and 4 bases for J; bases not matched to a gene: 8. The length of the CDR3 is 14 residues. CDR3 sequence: CASGEAGGGYEQYF. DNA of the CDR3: TGTGCCAGCGGAGAAGCGGGAGGGGGGTACGAGCAGTACTTC.

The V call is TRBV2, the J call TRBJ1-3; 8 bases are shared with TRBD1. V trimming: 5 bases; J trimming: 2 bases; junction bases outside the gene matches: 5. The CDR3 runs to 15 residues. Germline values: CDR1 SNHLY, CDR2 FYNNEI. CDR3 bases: TGTGCCAGCAGTCTACAGGGGGTTACTGGAAACACCATATATTTT. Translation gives CASSLQGVTGNTIYF.

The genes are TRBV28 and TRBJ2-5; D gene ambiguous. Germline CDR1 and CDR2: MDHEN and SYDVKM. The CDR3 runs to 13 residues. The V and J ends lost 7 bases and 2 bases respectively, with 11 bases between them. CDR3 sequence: CASISPPQETQYF. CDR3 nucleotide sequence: TGTGCCAGCATCTCTCCCCCACAAGAGACCCAGTACTTC.

CDR3 region: CASRKTGGLGYGYTF. DNA for the CDR3: TGTGCCAGCAGGAAAACAGGGGGCTTGGGCTATGGCTACACCTTC. The chain couples TRBV28 to TRBJ1-2; 9 bases are a match to TRBD1. Germline V gene data show CDR1 as MDHEN and CDR2 as SYDVKM. The V gene end was trimmed by 6 bases and the J gene end by 4 bases; junction bases not matched to a gene: 9. The CDR3 loop spans 15 amino acids.

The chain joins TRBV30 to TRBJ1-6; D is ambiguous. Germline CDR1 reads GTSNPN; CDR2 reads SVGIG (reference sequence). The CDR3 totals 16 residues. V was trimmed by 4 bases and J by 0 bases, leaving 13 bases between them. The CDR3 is CAWTGQRFSYNSPLHF. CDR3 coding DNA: TGTGCCTGGACAGGCCAGCGGTTCTCCTATAATTCACCCCTCCACTTT.

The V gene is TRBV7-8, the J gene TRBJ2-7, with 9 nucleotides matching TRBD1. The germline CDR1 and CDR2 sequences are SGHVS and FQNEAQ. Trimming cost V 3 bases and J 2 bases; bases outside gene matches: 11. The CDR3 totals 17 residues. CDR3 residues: CASSFTIRDRVPYEQYF. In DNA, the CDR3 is TGTGCCAGCAGCTTTACAATCCGGGACAGGGTACCCTACGAGCAGTACTTC.

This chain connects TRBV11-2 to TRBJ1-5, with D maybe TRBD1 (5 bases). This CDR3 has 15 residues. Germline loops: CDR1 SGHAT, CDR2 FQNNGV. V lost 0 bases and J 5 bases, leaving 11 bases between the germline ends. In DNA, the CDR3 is TGTGCCAGCAGCTTAGAAGGGACTGTTTATCAGCCCCAGCATTTT. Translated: CASSLEGTVYQPQHF. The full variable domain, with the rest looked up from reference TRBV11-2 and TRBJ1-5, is EAGVAQSPRYKIIEKRQSVAFWCNPISGHATLYWYQQILGQGPKLLIQFQNNGVVDDSQLPKDRFSAERLKGVDSTLKIQPAKLEDSAVYLCASSLEGTVYQPQHFGDGTRLSIL.

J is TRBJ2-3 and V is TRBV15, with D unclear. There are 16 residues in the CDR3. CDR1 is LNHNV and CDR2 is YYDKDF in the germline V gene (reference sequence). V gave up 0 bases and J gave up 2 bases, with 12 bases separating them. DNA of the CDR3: TGTGCCACCAGCAGAGATCCCGGTTTACCCACAGATACGCAGTATTTT. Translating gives CATSRDPGLPTDTQYF.

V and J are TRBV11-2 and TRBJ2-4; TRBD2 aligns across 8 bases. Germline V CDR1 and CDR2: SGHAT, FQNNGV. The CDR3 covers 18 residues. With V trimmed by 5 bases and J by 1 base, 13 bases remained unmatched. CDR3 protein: CASSPLKRERRAKNIQYF. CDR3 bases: TGTGCCAGCAGCCCCCTCAAGCGGGAGCGGCGCGCCAAAAACATTCAGTACTTC.

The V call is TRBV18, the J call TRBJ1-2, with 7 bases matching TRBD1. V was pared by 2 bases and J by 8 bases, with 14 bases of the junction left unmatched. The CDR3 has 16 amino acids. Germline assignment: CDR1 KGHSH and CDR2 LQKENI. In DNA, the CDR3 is TGTGCCAGCTCACCATCAGTGGGACAGAATCCTTCGGGCTACACCTTC. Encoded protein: CASSPSVGQNPSGYTF.

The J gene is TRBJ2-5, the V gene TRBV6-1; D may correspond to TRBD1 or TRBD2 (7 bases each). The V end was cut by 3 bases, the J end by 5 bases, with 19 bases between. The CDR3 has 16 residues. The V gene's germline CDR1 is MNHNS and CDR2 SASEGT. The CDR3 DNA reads TGTGCCAGCAGTGACGCCAGGGGGGGACTGGGGGAGACCCAGTACTTC. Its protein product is CASSDARGGLGETQYF.

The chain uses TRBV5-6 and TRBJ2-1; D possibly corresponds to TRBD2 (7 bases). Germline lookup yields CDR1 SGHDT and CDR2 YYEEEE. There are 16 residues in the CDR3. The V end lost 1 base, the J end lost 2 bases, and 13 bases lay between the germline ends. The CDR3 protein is CASSLWGGTAYNEQFF. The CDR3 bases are TGTGCCAGCAGCTTGTGGGGGGGCACGGCCTACAATGAGCAGTTCTTC.

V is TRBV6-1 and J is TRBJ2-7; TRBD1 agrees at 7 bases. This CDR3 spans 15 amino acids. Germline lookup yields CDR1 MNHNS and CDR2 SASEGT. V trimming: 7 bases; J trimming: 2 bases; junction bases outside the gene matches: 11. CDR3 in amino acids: CASTGRDSGPYEQYF. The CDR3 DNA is TGTGCCAGCACCGGCCGGGACAGTGGGCCCTACGAGCAGTACTTC.

The DNA for the CDR3 is TGTGCCAGCACCGCTGATTCCGGGGAGCTGTTTTTT. It translates to CASTADSGELFF. V and J are TRBV7-2 and TRBJ2-2; D gene unclear. Germline CDR1 is SGHTA and CDR2 is FQGNSA. The CDR3 runs to 12 residues. V was clipped by 7 bases and J by 6 bases, with 9 bases between them. Full variable domain (missing parts from reference TRBV7-2 and TRBJ2-2): GAGVSQSPSNKVTEKGKDVELRCDPISGHTALYWYRQSLGQGLEFLIYFQGNSAPDKSGLPSDRFSAERTGGSVSTLTIQRTQQEDSAVYLCASTADSGELFFGEGSRLTVL.

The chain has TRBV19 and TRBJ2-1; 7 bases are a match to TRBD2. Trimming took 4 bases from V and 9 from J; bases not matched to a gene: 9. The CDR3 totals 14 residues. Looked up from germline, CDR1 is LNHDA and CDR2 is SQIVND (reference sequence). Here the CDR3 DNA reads TGTGCCAGTAGTAGACTAGCCGGGAAATCTGAGCAGTTCTTC. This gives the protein CASSRLAGKSEQFF.

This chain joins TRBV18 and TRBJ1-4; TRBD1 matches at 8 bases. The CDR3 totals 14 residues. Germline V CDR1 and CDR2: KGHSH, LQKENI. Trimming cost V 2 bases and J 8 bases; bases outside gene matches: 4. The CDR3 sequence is CASSPGTGREKLFF. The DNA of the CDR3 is TGTGCCAGCTCACCAGGGACAGGAAGGGAAAAACTGTTTTTT.

The chain's CDR3 is CASSEAGEQFF. Written as DNA, the CDR3 is TGTGCCAGCAGTGAAGCTGGTGAGCAGTTCTTC. This chain uses TRBV6-1 with TRBJ2-1; D is unresolved. The CDR3 length is 11 residues. V was pared by 0 bases and J by 9 bases, with 3 bases between. CDR1 MNHNS and CDR2 SASEGT come from the germline V gene.

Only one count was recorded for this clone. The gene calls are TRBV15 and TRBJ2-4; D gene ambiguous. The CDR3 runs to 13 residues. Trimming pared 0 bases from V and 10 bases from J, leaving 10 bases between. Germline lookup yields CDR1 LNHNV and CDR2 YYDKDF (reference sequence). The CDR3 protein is CATSRDIAGIQYF. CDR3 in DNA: TGTGCCACCAGCAGAGATATAGCAGGTATTCAGTACTTC.

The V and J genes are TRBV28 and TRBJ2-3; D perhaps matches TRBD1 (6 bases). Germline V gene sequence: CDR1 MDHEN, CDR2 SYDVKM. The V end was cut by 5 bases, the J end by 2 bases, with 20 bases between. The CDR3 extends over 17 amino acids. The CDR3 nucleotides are TGTGCCAGCAGTCCCTATAATGTGGCAGGGGCCACAGATACGCAGTATTTT. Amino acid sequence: CASSPYNVAGATDTQYF.

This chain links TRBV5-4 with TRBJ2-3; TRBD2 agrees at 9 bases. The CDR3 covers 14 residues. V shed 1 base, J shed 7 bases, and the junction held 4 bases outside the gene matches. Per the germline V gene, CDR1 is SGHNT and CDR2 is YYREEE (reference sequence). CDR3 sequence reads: CASSLTSGSYTQYF. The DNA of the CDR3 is TGTGCCAGCAGCTTGACTAGCGGGTCATATACGCAGTATTTT.

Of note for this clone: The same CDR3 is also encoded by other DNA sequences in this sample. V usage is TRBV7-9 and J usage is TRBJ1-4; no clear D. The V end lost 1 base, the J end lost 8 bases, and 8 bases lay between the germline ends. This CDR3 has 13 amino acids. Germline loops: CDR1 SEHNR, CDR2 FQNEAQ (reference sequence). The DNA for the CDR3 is TGTGCCAGCAGCTTAGGGGTAGGGGAAAAACTGTTTTTT. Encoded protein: CASSLGVGEKLFF.

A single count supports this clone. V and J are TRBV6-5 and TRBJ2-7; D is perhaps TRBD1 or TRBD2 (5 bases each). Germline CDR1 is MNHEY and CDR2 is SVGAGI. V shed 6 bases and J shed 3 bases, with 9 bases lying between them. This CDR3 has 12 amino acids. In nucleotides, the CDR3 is TGTGCCAGCAGGGGACCAAGCTACGAGCAGTACTTC. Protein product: CASRGPSYEQYF.

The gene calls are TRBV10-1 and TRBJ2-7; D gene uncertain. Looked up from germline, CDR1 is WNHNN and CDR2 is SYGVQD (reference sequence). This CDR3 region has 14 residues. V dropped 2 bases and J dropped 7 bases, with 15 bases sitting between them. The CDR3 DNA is TGCGCCAGCAGTGAGGAAGGACGGCGTTTAGAGCAGTACTTC. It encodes CASSEEGRRLEQYF.

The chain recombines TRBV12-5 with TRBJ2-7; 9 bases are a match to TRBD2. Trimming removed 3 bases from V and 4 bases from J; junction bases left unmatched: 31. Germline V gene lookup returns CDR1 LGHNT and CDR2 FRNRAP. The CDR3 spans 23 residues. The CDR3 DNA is TGTGCTAGTGGTTTTTTCGATGGGTATTATGCTAGCGGGGCTATTACATGGGATTACGAGCAGTACTTC. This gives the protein CASGFFDGYYASGAITWDYEQYF.

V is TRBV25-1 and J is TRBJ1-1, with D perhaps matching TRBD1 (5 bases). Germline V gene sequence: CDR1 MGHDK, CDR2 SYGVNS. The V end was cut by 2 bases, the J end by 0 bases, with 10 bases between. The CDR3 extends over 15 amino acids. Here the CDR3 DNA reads TGTGCCAGCAGTGAAACTGCGGGGGTGAACACTGAAGCTTTCTTT. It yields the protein CASSETAGVNTEAFF. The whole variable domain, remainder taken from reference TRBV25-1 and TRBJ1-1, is EADIYQTPRYLVIGTGKKITLECSQTMGHDKMYWYQQDPGMELHLIHYSYGVNSTEKGDLSSESTVSRIRTEHFPLTLESARPSHTSQYLCASSETAGVNTEAFFGQGTRLTVV.